This T cell receptor beta chain comes out of a study of blood T cell repertoires in COVID-19. Study details: Whether acute or convalescent, the COVID-19 samples came from the United States, Italy and Spain.

Enrollment of patients from Seattle took place during active infection, with longitudinal follow-up. The CDR3 has 14 residues. V was trimmed by 1 base and J by 0 bases, leaving 7 bases between them. Germline V gene data show CDR1 as SGHRS and CDR2 as YFSETQ. In the authors' methods: Amplification from reference gene primers served as the basis for estimated nucleated cell counts. Sequencing used immunoSEQ multiplex PCR; TCRdb keeps in-frame clones, though not all of them. V and J calls and clone size come straight from that table; D and trimming were deduced from the DNA. The table records 300,000 to 350,000 clones, approximately 88% of them present only once.

The rearrangement joins TRBV5-1 to TRBJ2-5, with D possibly TRBD1 on 5 matching bases. Sequencing was done on a sample of peripheral blood. This clonotype originated in a woman aged 25 to 39 with COVID-19, enrolled during active disease. CDR3 in DNA: TGCGCCAGCAGCTTGCAGGGTAACCAAGAGACCCAGTACTTC. Residues: CASSLQGNQETQYF.